This TCR beta chain was identified during a study of regulatory T cells in long-lasting Graves disease. The CDR3 is 13 residues long. Trimming stripped 3 bases from V and 6 bases from J, with 11 bases between. This clonotype has at least ten counts. Its target is not known. Study-level findings and limits: Persistent patients shared more public clonotypes (about 3,000) than newly diagnosed patients (about 940). Persistent Graves' patients showed less TCR diversity than newly diagnosed patients showed. Sample size, which was small, may have reduced accuracy.

In building TCR beta libraries, iRepertoire HTBI primers were used together with Arm-PCR of CDR3 regions. TCRdb ran MiXCR on the multiplex PCR reads and lists one entry per CDR3 protein. The table records 430,000 or so distinct CDR3 sequences, about 21% of them present only once. Indicated time point: persistent/refractory GD, antithyroid drugs over 5 years with positive TRAb. TCR sequences were obtained from RNA taken from PBMCs. Blood from the periphery, nine milliliters in all, was drawn into EDTA tubes. This sequence was found in a female donor with Graves disease. The material was peripheral blood mononuclear cells (PBMCs), obtained when the disease was refractory, from a patient treated with antithyroid drugs. This sequence joins TRBV12-3 or TRBV12-4 and TRBJ1-1; D remains ambiguous. The CDR3 sequence: CASSFYRSAEAFF. CDR3 sequence (DNA): TGTGCCAGCAGTTTTTATCGATCTGCTGAAGCTTTCTTT.